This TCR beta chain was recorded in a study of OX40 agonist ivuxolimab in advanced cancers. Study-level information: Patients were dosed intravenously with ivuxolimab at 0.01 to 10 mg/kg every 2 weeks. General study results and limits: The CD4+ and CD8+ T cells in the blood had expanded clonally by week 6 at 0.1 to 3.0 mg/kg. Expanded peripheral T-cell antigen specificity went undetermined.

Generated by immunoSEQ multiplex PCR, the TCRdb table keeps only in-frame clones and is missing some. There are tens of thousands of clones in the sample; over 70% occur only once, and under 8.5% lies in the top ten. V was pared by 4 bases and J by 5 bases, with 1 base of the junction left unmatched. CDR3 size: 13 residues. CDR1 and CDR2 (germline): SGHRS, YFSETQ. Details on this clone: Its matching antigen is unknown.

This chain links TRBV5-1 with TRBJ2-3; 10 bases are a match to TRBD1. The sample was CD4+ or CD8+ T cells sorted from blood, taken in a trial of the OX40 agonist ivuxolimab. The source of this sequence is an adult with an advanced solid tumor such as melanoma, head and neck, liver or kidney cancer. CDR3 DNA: TGCGCCAGCAGCCGGGACAGGGGAGATACGCAGTATTTT. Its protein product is CASSRDRGDTQYF.